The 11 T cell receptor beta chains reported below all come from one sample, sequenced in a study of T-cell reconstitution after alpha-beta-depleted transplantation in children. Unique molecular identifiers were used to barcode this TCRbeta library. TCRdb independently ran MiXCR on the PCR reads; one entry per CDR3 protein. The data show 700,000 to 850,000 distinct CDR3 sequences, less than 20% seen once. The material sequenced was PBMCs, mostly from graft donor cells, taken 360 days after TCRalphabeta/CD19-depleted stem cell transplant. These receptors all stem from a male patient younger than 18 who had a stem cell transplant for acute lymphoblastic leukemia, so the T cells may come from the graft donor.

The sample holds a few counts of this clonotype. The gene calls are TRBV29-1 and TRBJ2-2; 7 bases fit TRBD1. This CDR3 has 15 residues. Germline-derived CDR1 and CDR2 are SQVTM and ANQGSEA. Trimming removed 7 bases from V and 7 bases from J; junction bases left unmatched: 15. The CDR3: CSGARTGDKFGELFF. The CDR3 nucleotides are TGCAGCGGTGCACGGACAGGCGACAAGTTCGGGGAGCTGTTTTTT.

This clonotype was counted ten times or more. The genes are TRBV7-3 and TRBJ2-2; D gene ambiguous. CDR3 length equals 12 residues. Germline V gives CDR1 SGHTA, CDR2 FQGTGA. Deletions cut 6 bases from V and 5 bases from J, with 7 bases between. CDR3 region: CASSSRTGELFF. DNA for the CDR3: TGTGCCAGCAGTTCGAGGACCGGGGAGCTGTTTTTT.

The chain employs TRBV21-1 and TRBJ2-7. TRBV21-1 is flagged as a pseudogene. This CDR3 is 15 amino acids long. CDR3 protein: CASSKGRAGDYEQYF. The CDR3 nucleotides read TGTGCCAGCAGCAAAGGTCGTGCCGGAGACTACGAGCAGTACTTC.

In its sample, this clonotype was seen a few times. The CDR3 bases are TGCGCCAGCAGCGCAGACAGCCTGAACACTGAAGCTTTCTTT. It is translated as CASSADSLNTEAFF. V is TRBV5-1 and J is TRBJ1-1, with D possibly TRBD1 on 5 matching bases. V was clipped by 4 bases and J by 0 bases, with 10 bases between them. The germline V gene has CDR1 SGHRS and CDR2 YFSETQ. This CDR3 contains 14 residues.

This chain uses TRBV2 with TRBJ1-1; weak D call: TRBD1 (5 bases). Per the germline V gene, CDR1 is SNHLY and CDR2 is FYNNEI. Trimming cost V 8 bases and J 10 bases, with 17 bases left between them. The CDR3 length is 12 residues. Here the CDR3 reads CASLTLGRGAFF. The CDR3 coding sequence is TGTGCCAGCCTCACCCTGGGGCGGGGAGCTTTCTTT. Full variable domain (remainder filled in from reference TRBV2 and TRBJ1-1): EPEVTQTPSHQVTQMGQEVILRCVPISNHLYFYWYRQILGQKVEFLVSFYNNEISEKSEIFDDQFSVERPDGSNFTLKIRSTKLEDSAMYFCASLTLGRGAFFGQGTRLTVV.

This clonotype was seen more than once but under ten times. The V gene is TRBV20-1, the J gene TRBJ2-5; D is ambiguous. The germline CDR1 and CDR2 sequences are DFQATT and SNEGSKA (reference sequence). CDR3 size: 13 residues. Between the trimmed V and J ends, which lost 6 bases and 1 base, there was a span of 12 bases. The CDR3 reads CSAERRPQETQYF. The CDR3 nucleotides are TGCAGTGCGGAACGGCGTCCCCAAGAGACCCAGTACTTC.

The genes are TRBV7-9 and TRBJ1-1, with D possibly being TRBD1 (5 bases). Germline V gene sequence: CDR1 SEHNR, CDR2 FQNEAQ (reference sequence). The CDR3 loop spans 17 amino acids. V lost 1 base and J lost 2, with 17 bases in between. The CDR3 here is CASSLVRTRDLNTEAFF. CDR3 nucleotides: TGTGCCAGCAGCTTAGTTAGGACAAGGGATCTAAACACTGAAGCTTTCTTT.

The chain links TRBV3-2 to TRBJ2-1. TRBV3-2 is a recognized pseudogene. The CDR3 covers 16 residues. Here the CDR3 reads CASSQSQIGFNNEQFF. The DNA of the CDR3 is TGTGCCAGCAGCCAGTCGCAGATTGGGTTTAACAATGAGCAGTTCTTC.

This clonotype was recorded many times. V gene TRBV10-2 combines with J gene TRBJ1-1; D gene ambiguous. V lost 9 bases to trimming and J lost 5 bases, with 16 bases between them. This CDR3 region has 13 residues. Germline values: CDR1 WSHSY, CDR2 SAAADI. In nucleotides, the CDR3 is TGCGCCAGGTCGGACTTCTCGGGGACTGAAGCTTTCTTT. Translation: CARSDFSGTEAFF.

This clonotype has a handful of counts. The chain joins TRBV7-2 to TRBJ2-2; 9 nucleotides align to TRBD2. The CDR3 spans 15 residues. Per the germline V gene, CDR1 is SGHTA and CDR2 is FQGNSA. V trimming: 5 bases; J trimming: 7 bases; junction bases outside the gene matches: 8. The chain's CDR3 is CASSDGTSRIGELFF. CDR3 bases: TGTGCCAGCAGCGACGGGACTAGCCGAATCGGGGAGCTGTTTTTT.

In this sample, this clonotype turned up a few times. In nucleotides, the CDR3 is TGCAGTGCTAGAGGCCAGACCGGGACAGGGAATCAGCCCCAGCATTTT. This gives the protein CSARGQTGTGNQPQHF. The genes are TRBV20-1 and TRBJ1-5, with 9 bases fitting TRBD1. The CDR3 contains 16 residues. The junction had 8 bases not matched to a gene; V was cut back by 1 base and J by 4 bases. Germline loops: CDR1 DFQATT, CDR2 SNEGSKA (reference sequence).